The clone carrying this T cell receptor (beta chain) was counted between two and nine times. As yet, its antigen is unknown. Using a J-beta primer mix together with a sample-barcoded 5' primer, a second PCR was run for about 6 to 11 cycles. TCRdb re-analysed the 5' RACE reads in MiXCR, keeping a single row per CDR3 protein. Of 1.5 million to 2 million distinct CDR3 sequences in the sample, around 42% are singletons; the top ten hold 23%. The CDR3 extends over 19 amino acids. In germline, CDR1 is SNHLY, CDR2 FYNNEI. V shed 1 base, J shed 10 bases, and the junction held 18 bases outside the gene matches. This entry comes from a study of blood T cells in healthy people across ages. General observations from the study: Age brought a roughly linear fall in TCR beta diversity measured per million T cells.

The clonotype was recovered from a human donor in good health. Sequenced input: blood. The V and J genes are TRBV2 and TRBJ2-1, with TRBD2 matching 11 bases. CDR3 residues: CASSEVAGGLTRHGEEQFF. The CDR3 coding sequence is TGTGCCAGCAGTGAAGTAGCGGGGGGGCTTACACGTCACGGGGAAGAGCAGTTCTTC.